The 4 T cell receptor beta chains below come from one sample, sequenced in a study of shared clonotypes between healthy human individuals. Libraries were prepared by immunoSEQ multiplex PCR; TCRdb keeps only in-frame clonotypes and omits some of them. Of 500,000 to 650,000 clones listed, around 76% were seen once; the top ten hold approximately 12%. Material for sequencing was PBMCs. These receptors originate from a woman in her 40s in good health. Some clones in this sample may be carry-over from other donors' samples.

The chain employs TRBV5-1 and TRBJ2-7; a weak D match, TRBD2 (6 bases). V was pared by 0 bases and J by 5 bases, with 18 bases between. CDR3 size: 16 residues. Germline assignment: CDR1 SGHRS and CDR2 YFSETQ. The CDR3 DNA reads as TGCGCCAGCAGCTTGGCGGCGCGGGAATTTGCCCACGAGCAGTACTTC. It yields the protein CASSLAAREFAHEQYF.

In its sample, this clone was seen many times. The chain combines TRBV19 with TRBJ2-7; D possibly matches TRBD1 or TRBD2 (5 bases each). Germline V gene sequence: CDR1 LNHDA, CDR2 SQIVND (reference sequence). The CDR3 contains 11 residues. V was trimmed by 3 bases and J by 8 bases, leaving 8 bases between them. The CDR3 region has the DNA TGTGCCAGTAGTATTGGGGGACAGCAGTACTTC. Amino acid sequence: CASSIGGQQYF.

The chain uses TRBV25-1 and TRBJ2-3; 11 bases are shared with TRBD2. The CDR3 loop spans 13 amino acids. Trimming removed 6 bases from V and 5 bases from J; junction bases left unmatched: 1. Per germline, CDR1 MGHDK and CDR2 SYGVNS. The CDR3 here is CASSGLAGDTQYF. The CDR3 DNA follows: TGTGCCAGCAGCGGACTAGCGGGAGATACGCAGTATTTT.

The chain uses TRBV28 and TRBJ2-5; 7 bases align to TRBD2. V lost 8 bases to trimming and J lost 4 bases; unmatched junction nucleotides: 10. The CDR3 is 14 residues long. Germline V CDR1 and CDR2: MDHEN, SYDVKM. CDR3 DNA: TGTGCCAGCTCCCCGGGAGGTTGGAGAGAGACCCAGTACTTC. As protein: CASSPGGWRETQYF.